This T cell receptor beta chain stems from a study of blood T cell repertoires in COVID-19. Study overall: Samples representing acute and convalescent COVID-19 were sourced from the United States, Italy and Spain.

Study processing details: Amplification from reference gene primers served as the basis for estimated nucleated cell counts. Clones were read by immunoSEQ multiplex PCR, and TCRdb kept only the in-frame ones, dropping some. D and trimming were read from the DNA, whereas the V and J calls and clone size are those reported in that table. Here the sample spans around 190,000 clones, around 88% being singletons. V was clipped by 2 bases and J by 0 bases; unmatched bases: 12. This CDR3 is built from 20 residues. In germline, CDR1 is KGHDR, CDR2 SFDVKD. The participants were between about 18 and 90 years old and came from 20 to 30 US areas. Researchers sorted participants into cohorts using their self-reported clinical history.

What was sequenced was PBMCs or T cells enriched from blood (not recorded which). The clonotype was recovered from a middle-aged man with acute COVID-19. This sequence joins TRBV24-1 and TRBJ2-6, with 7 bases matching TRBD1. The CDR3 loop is CATSDSTGRGTPSGANVLTF. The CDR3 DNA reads TGTGCCACCAGTGATTCCACCGGCAGGGGGACCCCCTCTGGGGCCAACGTCCTGACTTTC.